The 28 T cell receptor beta chains listed next were all sequenced from one sample in a study of control samples from healthy donors and cancer patients. TCRdb's table, derived via immunoSEQ multiplex PCR, lists solely in-frame clones and lacks some. The sample records around 70,000 clones, approximately 88% being singletons. Source material: PBMCs. These receptors were collected from a woman aged 45 to 65 with colorectal cancer.

This clone has just one count. The chain couples TRBV28 to TRBJ1-4; D is perhaps TRBD1 (5 bases). The germline CDR1 and CDR2 sequences are MDHEN and SYDVKM. This CDR3 region has 15 residues. V lost 3 bases to trimming and J lost 5 bases, with 13 bases between them. The CDR3 reads CASSFQAGWNEKLFF. Here the CDR3 DNA reads TGTGCCAGCAGTTTCCAGGCAGGGTGGAATGAAAAACTGTTTTTT. Full variable domain (missing parts from reference TRBV28 and TRBJ1-4): DVKVTQSSRYLVKRTGEKVFLECVQDMDHENMFWYRQDPGLGLRLIYFSYDVKMKEKGDIPEGYSVSREKKERFSLILESASTNQTSMYLCASSFQAGWNEKLFFGSGTQLSVL.

The chain carries TRBV9 and TRBJ1-6, with unresolved D. CDR3 size: 14 residues. V was shortened by 6 bases and J by 4 bases, with 11 bases between the two germline ends. Germline V lookup: CDR1 SGDLS, CDR2 YYNGEE. In DNA form, the CDR3 reads TGTGCCAGCAATCCCAGCGGGTATAATTCACCCCTCCACTTT. Its translation is CASNPSGYNSPLHF.

The rearrangement joins TRBV7-2 to TRBJ1-1; D possibly corresponds to TRBD1 (6 bases). Germline CDR1 and CDR2: SGHTA and FQGNSA. Trimming cost V 4 bases and J 5 bases, with 20 bases left between them. The CDR3 has 16 residues. CDR3 bases: TGTGCCAGCAGCTATAAGGGGGGGGAGGTATGGACTGAAGCTTTCTTT. Protein: CASSYKGGEVWTEAFF.

The chain joins TRBV19 to TRBJ1-4; 10 bases align to TRBD1. V dropped 4 bases and J dropped 7; count of bases not matched to a gene: 6. Germline CDR1 reads LNHDA; CDR2 reads SQIVND (reference sequence). The CDR3 has 15 residues. CDR3 protein: CASSTFGTGAEKLFF. The CDR3 nucleotides read TGTGCCAGTAGTACCTTCGGGACAGGGGCTGAAAAACTGTTTTTT.

The chain joins TRBV5-5 to TRBJ2-2; D might be TRBD1 (5 bases). This CDR3 has 15 residues. The V end was cut by 2 bases, the J end by 3 bases, with 11 bases between. Germline-derived CDR1 and CDR2 are SGHKS and YYEKEE (reference sequence). The CDR3 bases are TGTGCCAGCAGCTTTCAAAGGGGATACACCGGGGAGCTGTTTTTT. It is translated as CASSFQRGYTGELFF.

CDR3 nucleotides: TGTGCCAGCAGTAGCGGGGAGCTGTTTTTT. Amino acids: CASSSGELFF. This sequence joins TRBV12-3 or TRBV12-4 and TRBJ2-2; D gene unclear. The CDR3 is 10 amino acids. Trimming shortened V by 5 bases and J by 7 bases, and 2 bases separated the two germline ends.

This chain uses TRBV30 with TRBJ1-4; a weak D match, TRBD1 (5 bases). V was pared by 4 bases and J by 8 bases, with 8 bases between. The CDR3 length is 11 residues. Germline CDR1 GTSNPN, CDR2 SVGIG (reference sequence). Written as DNA, the CDR3 is TGTGCCTGGAATAGACAGGAAAAACTGTTTTTT. This codes for CAWNRQEKLFF.

The chain carries TRBV29-1 and TRBJ1-1; D call uncertain. This CDR3 region has 12 residues. The V end was cut by 8 bases, the J end by 1 base, with 11 bases between. The germline V gene has CDR1 SQVTM and CDR2 ANQGSEA. The DNA of the CDR3 is TGCAGCATCCGAAGAGGGAACACTGAAGCTTTCTTT. Protein product: CSIRRGNTEAFF.

This clone was recorded once. V usage is TRBV5-4 and J usage is TRBJ2-3, with TRBD2 matching 12 bases. V lost 1 base to trimming and J lost 6 bases; unmatched junction nucleotides: 12. CDR1 is SGHNT and CDR2 is YYREEE in the germline V gene (reference sequence). The CDR3 runs to 18 residues. Written as DNA, the CDR3 is TGTGCCAGCAGCTTGAGACTAGCGGGGGCTATTGTATCGGATACGCAGTATTTT. Amino acids: CASSLRLAGAIVSDTQYF.

This clone was observed many times. The rearrangement joins TRBV30 to TRBJ2-2, with D unresolved. V lost 2 bases and J lost 1, with 8 bases in between. The CDR3 is made up of 14 amino acids. CDR1 is GTSNPN, CDR2 SVGIG, per germline (reference sequence). CDR3 loop: CAWSQILNTGELFF. The CDR3 DNA is TGTGCCTGGAGTCAGATCTTGAACACCGGGGAGCTGTTTTTT.

This clone was observed a single time. The chain has TRBV28 and TRBJ1-2; 7 nucleotides align to TRBD1. The germline V gene encodes CDR1 MDHEN and CDR2 SYDVKM. The ends lost 6 bases at V and 7 bases at J; junction bases unmatched: 11. The CDR3 runs 14 residues. In nucleotides, the CDR3 is TGTGCCAGCAGCCCGCCGCCCAGGGGGGGTGGCTACACCTTC. This encodes CASSPPPRGGGYTF.

The J gene is TRBJ2-5, the V gene TRBV5-1; TRBD1 might be the D (6 bases). Germline-derived CDR1 and CDR2 are SGHRS and YFSETQ. The CDR3 sequence is 15 residues long. Trimming pared 0 bases from V and 5 bases from J, leaving 14 bases between. CDR3 protein: CASSLGGGVRETQYF. CDR3 nucleotide sequence: TGCGCCAGCAGCTTGGGTGGGGGCGTGAGGGAGACCCAGTACTTC. Drawing the rest from reference TRBV5-1 and TRBJ2-5, the complete variable domain is KAGVTQTPRYLIKTRGQQVTLSCSPISGHRSVSWYQQTPGQGLQFLFEYFSETQRNKGNFPGRFSGRQFSNSRSEMNVSTLELGDSALYLCASSLGGGVRETQYFGPGTRLLVL.

The rearrangement joins TRBV5-6 to TRBJ2-5, with 8 bases matching TRBD1. The CDR3 spans 13 residues. The V and J ends lost 5 bases and 5 bases, in that order; junction bases with no gene match: 5. CDR1 SGHDT and CDR2 YYEEEE come from the germline V gene. The CDR3 DNA sequence: TGTGCCAGCAGGAGGACAGGGACCGAGACCCAGTACTTC. Translating gives CASRRTGTETQYF.

The rearrangement uses TRBV28 and TRBJ2-7; TRBD1 agrees at 11 bases. The germline CDR1 and CDR2 sequences are MDHEN and SYDVKM. J lost 5 bases, V lost 7 bases, and 7 bases had no gene match. CDR3 length: 14 amino acids. The CDR3 reads CASTSGQGANEQYV. CDR3 coding DNA: TGTGCCAGCACATCAGGACAGGGGGCGAACGAGCAGTACGTC.

V usage is TRBV27 and J usage is TRBJ2-2; D gene ambiguous. The ends were cut back, 4 bases at V and 6 bases at J, with 18 bases in the middle. The CDR3 totals 16 residues. Germline V lookup: CDR1 MNHEY, CDR2 SMNVEV (reference sequence). The CDR3 is CASSSHPTHYSGELFF. In nucleotides, the CDR3 is TGTGCCAGCAGTTCTCACCCTACTCATTATTCCGGGGAGCTGTTTTTT.

The rearrangement links TRBV5-6 to TRBJ1-4, with D possibly being TRBD1 (5 bases). This CDR3 has 15 amino acids. V dropped 4 bases and J dropped 1 base, with 11 bases sitting between them. Germline CDR1 is SGHDT and CDR2 is YYEEEE. CDR3 residues: CASSTSGGTNEKLFF. For the CDR3, the DNA is TGTGCCAGCAGCACCTCGGGGGGAACTAATGAAAAACTGTTTTTT.

The gene calls are TRBV2 and TRBJ2-2, with 10 bases fitting TRBD1. CDR3 size: 18 residues. After removal of 4 bases from V and 0 bases from J, the junction contained 8 bases not matched to a gene. Germline-derived CDR1 and CDR2 are SNHLY and FYNNEI. DNA of the CDR3: TGTGCCAGCAGTGTGGACAGGGGGTCACCATCGAACACCGGGGAGCTGTTTTTT. Its protein is CASSVDRGSPSNTGELFF.

The V gene is TRBV7-8, the J gene TRBJ1-6; D gene uncertain. This CDR3 comprises 13 residues. The germline gives CDR1 SGHVS, CDR2 FQNEAQ. The V and J ends lost 1 base and 9 bases respectively, with 7 bases between them. DNA of the CDR3: TGTGCCAGCAGCTTAGGGCAAAGTTCACCCCTCCACTTT. Its translation: CASSLGQSSPLHF.

The gene calls are TRBV18 and TRBJ1-1; D gene ambiguous. The germline CDR1 and CDR2 sequences are KGHSH and LQKENI. The length of the CDR3 is 15 residues. The germline V and J ends were trimmed by 4 bases and 3 bases, with 15 bases remaining between them. Here the CDR3 DNA reads TGTGCCAGCTCACTCACGGAGATGGAGGACACTGAAGCTTTCTTT. This encodes CASSLTEMEDTEAFF.

This clone was found once. V is TRBV12-5 and J is TRBJ1-2; D perhaps matches TRBD1 (5 bases). Germline V gene data show CDR1 as LGHNT and CDR2 as FRNRAP. Trimming took off 6 bases at V and 2 bases at J, with 19 bases between the two ends. The length of the CDR3 is 16 residues. The CDR3 is CASGLAQLQGNYGYTF. DNA of the CDR3: TGTGCTAGTGGCCTTGCACAACTCCAGGGAAACTATGGCTACACCTTC.

V usage is TRBV7-3 and J usage is TRBJ2-3, with unresolved D. The CDR3 is 13 residues long. Trimming cost V 5 bases and J 5 bases, with 11 bases left between them. The V gene's germline CDR1 is SGHTA and CDR2 FQGTGA. The CDR3 region has the DNA TGTGCCAGCAGCCCCCGGGCGCGAGATACGCAGTATTTT. Amino acids: CASSPRARDTQYF.

In this sample, this clone turned up once. The V gene is TRBV3-1 (or the pseudogene TRBV3-2), the J gene TRBJ2-2; 8 bases map to TRBD2. CDR1 is LGHDT and CDR2 is YNNKEL in the germline V gene (reference sequence). V gave up 3 bases and J gave up 2 bases; unmatched junction bases: 5. The CDR3 extends over 16 amino acids. The CDR3 sequence is CASSQAGLVNTGELFF. The CDR3 DNA sequence: TGTGCCAGCAGCCAGGCGGGACTAGTCAACACCGGGGAGCTGTTTTTT.

This chain connects TRBV21-1 to TRBJ2-1; the table's D gene call, TRBD1, was not cross checked with the DNA. TRBV21-1 is classified as a pseudogene. This CDR3 comprises 17 residues. The CDR3 loop reads CASSKPRTGEYRIEQFF. In DNA, the CDR3 is TGTGCCAGCAGCAAACCTAGGACAGGGGAGTACAGGATTGAGCAGTTCTTC.

The rearrangement links TRBV3-1 (or the pseudogene TRBV3-2) to TRBJ1-5; D is ambiguous. Between the trimmed V and J ends, which lost 0 bases and 6 bases, there was a span of 15 bases. The CDR3 has 16 amino acids. Germline CDR1 and CDR2: LGHDT and YNNKEL (reference sequence). The DNA of the CDR3 is TGTGCCAGCAGCCAAGATTCCGGGTACGATGGTCAGCCCCAGCATTTT. As protein: CASSQDSGYDGQPQHF.

This clone occurred a few times. CDR3 sequence (DNA): TGTGCCAGCAGTTCTAGAACAGCAGTACTGAACACTGAAGCTTTCTTT. Amino acids: CASSSRTAVLNTEAFF. The chain uses TRBV28 and TRBJ1-1; D is undetermined. The length of the CDR3 is 16 residues. Germline lookup yields CDR1 MDHEN and CDR2 SYDVKM. V was shortened by 4 bases and J by 0 bases, with 15 bases between the two germline ends.

The chain links TRBV10-3 to TRBJ1-3; no firm D call. The V end was cut by 6 bases, the J end by 2 bases, with 11 bases between. CDR3 size: 14 residues. CDR1 ENHRY and CDR2 SYGVKD come from the germline V gene. This CDR3 is CAIRTTTTGNTIYF. CDR3 bases: TGTGCCATCAGGACGACGACAACTGGAAACACCATATATTTT.

This clone showed up just a few times. V usage is TRBV4-1 and J usage is TRBJ1-1; TRBD1 is a possible D gene (5 bases). V was clipped by 4 bases and J by 5 bases, with 17 bases between them. CDR3 length equals 15 residues. Germline lookup yields CDR1 MGHRA and CDR2 YSYEKL. In DNA form, the CDR3 reads TGCGCCAGCAGCCGAAGTCAGGGAGGGAGGACTGAAGCTTTCTTT. Residues: CASSRSQGGRTEAFF.

The chain carries TRBV11-3 and TRBJ1-3; D remains ambiguous. Germline CDR1 reads SGHNT; CDR2 reads YENEEA. Trimming took 4 bases from V and 0 from J, leaving 16 bases between them. This CDR3 comprises 17 residues. Here the CDR3 DNA reads TGTGCCAGCAGCTCCCTTTTAGAGTCCAACTCTGGAAACACCATATATTTT. It encodes CASSSLLESNSGNTIYF.